Given below is one T cell receptor beta chain in context. Antigen unknown. The data originate from a study of cytomegalovirus exposure and HLA in healthy donors. About the research overall: Findings of an earlier analysis included around 100 million unique TCR beta sequences from some 190 million T cells.

This CDR3 is 11 amino acids long. The V and J ends lost 2 bases and 5 bases respectively, with 2 bases between them. CDR1 SGDLS and CDR2 YYNGEE come from the germline V gene. The PCR employed 60 Vbeta primers together with 13 Jbeta primers. Repertoires were generated with immunoSEQ multiplex PCR, while TCRdb's copy carries only in-frame clones and drops some. The sample includes fewer than 350,000 clones, 85% to 90% of them seen just once. Study findings and constraints: In a later analysis, HLA-associated TCR beta chains were more clonally expanded than equally common others. With later analysis, a missense DCLRE1C variant became linked to TCR beta V- and J-gene trimming. Some public TCRs appeared in many individuals, while most sequences were rare.

This clonotype was obtained from a woman younger than 30 in good health and CMV-seronegative. Input material: PBMCs. The V and J genes are TRBV9 and TRBJ2-1, with D unclear. The CDR3 bases are TGTGCCAGCAGCGTCGACAATGAGCAGTTCTTC. This codes for CASSVDNEQFF.